These 26 T cell receptor beta chains were sequenced from one sample in a study of OX40 agonist ivuxolimab in advanced cancers. Method: immunoSEQ multiplex PCR; TCRdb's copy keeps in-frame clones and lacks some. The sample holds about 60,000 clones; 75% to 90% are singletons and the top ten take 0.55% to 0.6%. Sequencing used CD4+ or CD8+ T cells sorted from blood, obtained in a trial of the OX40 agonist ivuxolimab. Receptors were obtained from an adult with an advanced solid tumor such as melanoma, head and neck, liver or kidney cancer.

The CDR3 is CAISGVGFATF. CDR3 sequence (DNA): TGTGCCATCAGTGGGGTAGGGTTTGCCACCTTC. The chain joins TRBV10-3 to TRBJ1-2; D ambiguous. Trimming stripped 4 bases from V and 13 bases from J, with 13 bases between. Per germline, CDR1 ENHRY and CDR2 SYGVKD. This CDR3 contains 11 residues.

The J gene is TRBJ2-7, the V gene TRBV5-1; the match to TRBD2 covers 11 bases. Losses at the gene ends were 4 bases for V and 2 bases for J; bases not matched to a gene: 5. CDR3 size: 15 residues. The germline V gene has CDR1 SGHRS and CDR2 YFSETQ. For the CDR3, the DNA is TGCGCCAGCAGCCCCGGACTAGCGGGTACCTACGAGCAGTACTTC. It is translated as CASSPGLAGTYEQYF.

The chain carries TRBV7-9 and TRBJ2-1, with D possibly matching TRBD2 (6 bases). CDR1 and CDR2 from the germline V gene are SEHNR and FQNEAQ (reference sequence). This CDR3 region has 13 residues. V was trimmed by 3 bases and J by 6 bases, leaving 9 bases between them. CDR3 protein: CASSLEGPNEQFF. CDR3 sequence (DNA): TGTGCCAGCAGCTTGGAGGGGCCCAATGAGCAGTTCTTC.

The chain is built from TRBV28 and TRBJ1-4; D remains unclear. Per germline, CDR1 MDHEN and CDR2 SYDVKM. The length of the CDR3 is 13 residues. The V gene lost 8 bases and the J gene lost 8 bases, with 15 bases spanning the gap. CDR3 sequence: CASREGQGEKLFF. The CDR3 nucleotides read TGTGCCAGCCGCGAGGGTCAAGGGGAAAAACTGTTTTTT.

V gene TRBV19 combines with J gene TRBJ2-5, with 8 bases aligning to TRBD1. Per germline, CDR1 LNHDA and CDR2 SQIVND (reference sequence). CDR3 length: 19 residues. V was clipped by 5 bases and J by 4 bases; unmatched bases: 21. DNA of the CDR3: TGTGCCAGTAGTGCCCCCCCCGGGACAGGTGGGGCAAAGACAGAGACCCAGTACTTC. It codes for CASSAPPGTGGAKTETQYF.

V usage is TRBV6-1 and J usage is TRBJ1-2; 9 bases are a match to TRBD1. V lost 4 bases and J lost 2; bases outside the gene matches: 2. CDR1 is MNHNS and CDR2 is SASEGT in the germline V gene. There are 14 residues in the CDR3. CDR3 residues: CASSGGQGNYGYTF. CDR3 nucleotide sequence: TGTGCCAGCAGTGGCGGACAGGGGAACTATGGCTACACCTTC.

The rearrangement uses TRBV5-1 and TRBJ1-5; D gene unclear. The CDR3 consists of 15 residues. V lost 1 base to trimming and J lost 3 bases, with 11 bases between them. Germline CDR1 and CDR2: SGHRS and YFSETQ. Here the CDR3 reads CASSLSSGFNQPQHF. The CDR3 DNA reads as TGCGCCAGCAGCTTGTCGTCTGGATTCAATCAGCCCCAGCATTTT.

This chain connects TRBV4-1 to TRBJ2-1; 14 nucleotides agree with TRBD2. Trimming at V came to 1 base and at J to 6 bases, leaving 5 bases not matched to a gene. There are 17 residues in the CDR3. CDR1 and CDR2 (germline): MGHRA, YSYEKL. The CDR3 loop is CASSQVTGTSGGNEQFF. In DNA, the CDR3 is TGCGCCAGCAGCCAAGTGACCGGGACTAGCGGGGGCAATGAGCAGTTCTTC.

CDR3 coding DNA: TGTGCCAGCAGTTCCCCCCCAGATACGCAGTATTTT. The encoded protein is CASSSPPDTQYF. The V gene is TRBV27, the J gene TRBJ2-3; D is unclear. V gave up 4 bases and J gave up 4 bases, with 6 bases separating them. This CDR3 spans 12 amino acids. In germline, CDR1 is MNHEY, CDR2 SMNVEV (reference sequence).

CDR3: CASSPGTGGENTGELFF. In DNA form, the CDR3 reads TGTGCCAGCTCACCGGGGACAGGGGGCGAGAACACCGGGGAGCTGTTTTTT. The genes are TRBV18 and TRBJ2-2, with 12 bases fitting TRBD1. Germline loops: CDR1 KGHSH, CDR2 LQKENI. V lost 3 bases and J lost 1; bases outside the gene matches: 3. This CDR3 comprises 17 residues.

This clone was found once. The chain has TRBV7-9 and TRBJ1-6; D might be TRBD1 (5 bases). Trimming left V 5 bases short and J 9 bases short, with 20 bases between. The CDR3 loop spans 16 amino acids. The V gene's germline CDR1 is SEHNR and CDR2 FQNEAQ (reference sequence). The CDR3 DNA follows: TGTGCCAGCAGCCTTCAGGCCCCAGGGTCAGGTTCACCCCTCCACTTT. Translating gives CASSLQAPGSGSPLHF.

The genes are TRBV28 and TRBJ1-2; D is possibly TRBD1 (6 bases). Germline CDR1 MDHEN, CDR2 SYDVKM. The CDR3 consists of 12 residues. V was cut by 8 bases and J by 4 bases, with 11 bases left in between. In nucleotides, the CDR3 is TGTGCCAGCTGCAGGGGATCCTATGGCTACACCTTC. This encodes CASCRGSYGYTF.

J is TRBJ2-3 and V is TRBV7-2, with D maybe TRBD1 (6 bases). V was cut by 6 bases and J by 1 base, with 17 bases left in between. From germline, CDR1 is SGHTA and CDR2 FQGNSA. CDR3 length: 16 residues. In nucleotides, the CDR3 is TGTGCCAGCAGTCTCCGACGGCAGGGGCGCACAGATACGCAGTATTTT. It translates to CASSLRRQGRTDTQYF.

In this sample, this clone turned up a few times. The chain couples TRBV6-1 to TRBJ2-7; tentative D call: TRBD1 (6 bases). This CDR3 has 14 amino acids. Germline V gene lookup returns CDR1 MNHNS and CDR2 SASEGT. The V gene lost 3 bases and the J gene lost 4 bases, with 13 bases spanning the gap. The CDR3 is CASSEGRGFYEQYF. CDR3 nucleotides: TGTGCCAGCAGTGAGGGCAGGGGCTTTTACGAGCAGTACTTC.

This clone was seen only a few times. The gene calls are TRBV2 and TRBJ2-7, with 8 bases that match TRBD1. The CDR3 runs to 12 residues. Germline loops: CDR1 SNHLY, CDR2 FYNNEI. The J segment lost 2 bases and the V segment lost 9 bases, leaving 3 bases of the junction unmatched. The CDR3 loop is CASDRGAYEQYF. CDR3 nucleotides: TGTGCCAGTGACAGGGGCGCCTACGAGCAGTACTTC.

The chain is built from TRBV19 and TRBJ1-2, with D unresolved. The CDR3 is 14 amino acids. CDR1 LNHDA and CDR2 SQIVND come from the germline V gene (reference sequence). Trimming pared 5 bases from V and 7 bases from J, leaving 17 bases between. This CDR3 reads CASSSNPAVGGYTF. As DNA, the CDR3 is TGTGCCAGTAGTTCCAATCCGGCGGTGGGTGGCTACACCTTC.

The V gene is TRBV4-3, the J gene TRBJ1-5; D is undetermined. Between the trimmed V and J ends, which lost 0 bases and 6 bases, there was a span of 6 bases. The CDR3 totals 13 residues. Germline V lookup: CDR1 LGHNA, CDR2 YSLEER. The CDR3 coding sequence is TGCGCCAGCAGCCAAGATTGGAGTCAGCCCCAGCATTTT. Translating it yields CASSQDWSQPQHF.

The chain joins TRBV2 to TRBJ2-7; D gene ambiguous. The CDR3 sequence is 12 residues long. Germline lookup yields CDR1 SNHLY and CDR2 FYNNEI. Trimming removed 4 bases from V and 5 bases from J, with 9 bases in between. The CDR3 sequence: CASSVEGNEQYF. CDR3 coding DNA: TGTGCCAGCAGTGTCGAAGGGAACGAGCAGTACTTC.

As DNA, the CDR3 is TGTGCCAGCAGCCCTGGGCAGGCGGGGGGGCCGGAAGAGACCCAGTACTTC. Amino acids: CASSPGQAGGPEETQYF. The chain uses TRBV5-4 and TRBJ2-5, with 9 bases identical to TRBD2. V lost 4 bases to trimming and J lost 3 bases; unmatched junction nucleotides: 13. This CDR3 region has 17 residues. The germline V gene has CDR1 SGHNT and CDR2 YYREEE (reference sequence).

The chain links TRBV30 to TRBJ2-3; weak D call: TRBD2 (5 bases). V lost 4 bases and J 2 bases, leaving 13 bases between the germline ends. The CDR3 runs to 14 residues. Germline V gives CDR1 GTSNPN, CDR2 SVGIG (reference sequence). In DNA form, the CDR3 reads TGTGCCTGGAAGTCGCCGGGATACACAGATACGCAGTATTTT. Encoded protein: CAWKSPGYTDTQYF.

This clone has only one observation. The chain links TRBV4-3 to TRBJ2-2, with TRBD2 identical over 8 bases. With 0 bases clipped from V and 4 bases from J, the junction kept 7 bases outside the gene matches. Germline CDR1 reads LGHNA; CDR2 reads YSLEER. CDR3 length equals 17 residues. CDR3 protein: CASSQDLPGGGTGELFF. CDR3 bases: TGCGCCAGCAGCCAAGATCTTCCGGGAGGGGGCACCGGGGAGCTGTTTTTT.

The V gene is TRBV27, the J gene TRBJ1-4, with a tentative D call TRBD1 (5 bases). Germline CDR1 MNHEY, CDR2 SMNVEV (reference sequence). The CDR3 extends over 15 amino acids. V was clipped by 0 bases and J by 4 bases, with 9 bases between them. CDR3 loop: CASSLSDRGNEKLFF. In DNA form, the CDR3 reads TGTGCCAGCAGTTTATCCGACAGAGGTAATGAAAAACTGTTTTTT.

This chain connects TRBV18 to TRBJ2-7, with unresolved D. The CDR3 loop spans 13 amino acids. With 3 bases removed from V and 6 bases from J, the gap between germline ends came to 12 bases. The germline CDR1 and CDR2 sequences are KGHSH and LQKENI. The chain's CDR3 is CASSPGEVGEQYF. DNA of the CDR3: TGTGCCAGCTCACCGGGTGAGGTGGGCGAGCAGTACTTC. The full variable domain, with the rest looked up from reference TRBV18 and TRBJ2-7, is NAGVMQNPRHLVRRRGQEARLRCSPMKGHSHVYWYRQLPEEGLKFMVYLQKENIIDESGMPKERFSAEFPKEGPSILRIQQVVRGDSAAYFCASSPGEVGEQYFGPGTRLTVT.

V is TRBV27 and J is TRBJ2-3; D assignment may be TRBD1 or TRBD2 (5 bases each). Germline CDR1 MNHEY, CDR2 SMNVEV (reference sequence). V lost 11 bases, J lost 2 bases, and 14 bases lay in between. The CDR3 covers 13 residues. CDR3 sequence reads: CACTGLNTDTQYF. The CDR3 nucleotides are TGTGCCTGCACGGGGCTGAACACAGATACGCAGTATTTT.

This chain connects TRBV7-2 to TRBJ2-7; TRBD2 matches at 8 bases. CDR1 SGHTA and CDR2 FQGNSA come from the germline V gene. The CDR3 covers 15 residues. After removal of 8 bases from V and 2 bases from J, the junction contained 11 bases not matched to a gene. In nucleotides, the CDR3 is TGTGCCAGCTCCCGGGGGGGAGGGCAGACCTACGAGCAGTACTTC. Encoded protein: CASSRGGGQTYEQYF.

The chain links TRBV18 to TRBJ2-7; D remains unclear. CDR1 is KGHSH and CDR2 is LQKENI in the germline V gene. This CDR3 is 14 amino acids long. Trimming cost V 3 bases and J 2 bases, with 11 bases left between them. CDR3 sequence (DNA): TGTGCCAGCTCACCTGGAAACATCGCCTACGAGCAGTACTTC. It encodes CASSPGNIAYEQYF.